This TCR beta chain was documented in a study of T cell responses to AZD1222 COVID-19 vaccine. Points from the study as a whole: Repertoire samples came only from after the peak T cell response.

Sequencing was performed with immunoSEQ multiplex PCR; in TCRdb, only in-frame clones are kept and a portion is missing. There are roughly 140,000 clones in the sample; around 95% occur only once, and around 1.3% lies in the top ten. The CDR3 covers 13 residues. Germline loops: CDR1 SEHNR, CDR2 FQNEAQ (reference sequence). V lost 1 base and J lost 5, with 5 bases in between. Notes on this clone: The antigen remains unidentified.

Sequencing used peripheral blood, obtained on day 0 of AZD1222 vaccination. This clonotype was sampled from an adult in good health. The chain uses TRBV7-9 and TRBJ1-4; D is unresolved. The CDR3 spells CASSLGTNEKLFF. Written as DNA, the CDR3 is TGTGCCAGCAGCTTAGGAACGAATGAAAAACTGTTTTTT.